This entry describes one T cell receptor (beta chain). The sample is drawn from a study of T cell changes during pregnancy in multiple sclerosis. Sequencing was performed with immunoSEQ multiplex PCR; in TCRdb, only in-frame clones are kept and a portion is missing. The table includes about 48,000 clones, 94% detected once. Trimming removed 6 bases from V and 0 bases from J, with 16 bases in between. The CDR3 totals 16 residues. Germline CDR1 is KGHSH and CDR2 is LQKENI. The chain combines TRBV18 with TRBJ2-3, with D unclear. The source of this sequence is a female donor with multiple sclerosis, enrolled in a pregnancy study. The source material was CD4+ T cells from peripheral blood mononuclear cells, sampled in the first trimester of pregnancy. The CDR3, as DNA: TGTGCCAGCTCCACCACCGCAGAGGCTAGCACAGATACGCAGTATTTT. It is translated as CASSTTAEASTDTQYF.